One sample yielded the 29 T cell receptor beta chains listed below, sequenced in a study of T cell responses to AZD1222 COVID-19 vaccine. Generated by immunoSEQ multiplex PCR, the TCRdb table keeps only in-frame clones and is missing some. The sample includes 200,000 to 250,000 clones, roughly 94% seen only once; the top ten take 1.7%. The specimen comprised peripheral blood, sampled 28 days after the second dose of the MenACWY control vaccine. These TCRs come from an adult who received the MenACWY meningococcal vaccine as a control.

The chain couples TRBV5-1 to TRBJ2-3, with 9 bases lining up with TRBD1. J lost 5 bases, V lost 2 bases, and 3 bases had no gene match. Per the germline V gene, CDR1 is SGHRS and CDR2 is YFSETQ. There are 14 residues in the CDR3. This chain's CDR3 is CASSLPDRGDTQYF. CDR3 nucleotides: TGCGCCAGCAGCTTACCGGACAGGGGAGATACGCAGTATTTT.

The gene calls are TRBV10-3 and TRBJ2-5, with a tentative D call TRBD1 (6 bases). This CDR3 spans 16 amino acids. V was pared by 0 bases and J by 5 bases, with 16 bases between. CDR1 is ENHRY, CDR2 SYGVKD, per germline. Written as DNA, the CDR3 is TGTGCCATCAGTGAGTCCTCAAACAGGGCAGCGGAGACCCAGTACTTC. It encodes CAISESSNRAAETQYF.

V gene TRBV7-9 combines with J gene TRBJ1-2; 8 bases line up with TRBD1. J lost 2 bases, V lost 1 base, and 0 bases had no gene match. Germline V gene data show CDR1 as SEHNR and CDR2 as FQNEAQ (reference sequence). There are 14 residues in the CDR3. CDR3 sequence: CASSLGQGNYGYTF. The DNA of the CDR3 is TGTGCCAGCAGCTTAGGACAGGGGAACTATGGCTACACCTTC.

The chain combines TRBV6-5 with TRBJ1-2, with D tentatively TRBD1 (6 bases). This CDR3 contains 13 residues. V gave up 0 bases and J gave up 8 bases, with 10 bases separating them. Germline V lookup: CDR1 MNHEY, CDR2 SVGAGI. The CDR3 is CASSYSGARGYTF. CDR3 nucleotides: TGTGCCAGCAGTTACTCGGGGGCCCGGGGCTACACCTTC.

This clone occurred a few times. The genes are TRBV9 and TRBJ1-1; D remains ambiguous. CDR3 length: 14 amino acids. Germline V gene lookup returns CDR1 SGDLS and CDR2 YYNGEE. V lost 4 bases and J 0 bases, leaving 10 bases between the germline ends. Here the CDR3 DNA reads TGTGCCAGCAGCCCCCAGGAGTTGAACACTGAAGCTTTCTTT. Encoded protein: CASSPQELNTEAFF.

The rearrangement uses TRBV4-1 and TRBJ2-3; D gene ambiguous. The germline gives CDR1 MGHRA, CDR2 YSYEKL. This CDR3 region has 12 residues. V shed 4 bases and J shed 5 bases, with 7 bases lying between them. The CDR3 region has the DNA TGCGCCAGCAGCCCCGATCGAGATACGCAGTATTTT. It translates to CASSPDRDTQYF.

CDR3: CASSPDGAAGDTQYF. Written as DNA, the CDR3 is TGTGCCAGCAGCCCCGATGGGGCGGCAGGAGATACGCAGTATTTT. The chain couples TRBV5-4 to TRBJ2-3; possible D gene TRBD1, 5 bases. CDR1 SGHNT and CDR2 YYREEE come from the germline V gene (reference sequence). V was clipped by 4 bases and J by 5 bases, with 17 bases between them. The CDR3 sequence is 15 residues long.

This clone showed up just once. This rearrangement joins TRBV20-1 to TRBJ2-6; 7 positions agree with TRBD2. J was trimmed by 0 bases and V by 3 bases; bases with no gene match: 5. CDR3 length equals 16 residues. Germline CDR1 and CDR2: DFQATT and SNEGSKA (reference sequence). For the CDR3, the DNA is TGCAGTGCTAGTTTAGCGGGCCACTCTGGGGCCAACGTCCTGACTTTC. Translated, it gives CSASLAGHSGANVLTF.

This chain connects TRBV6-2 or TRBV6-3 to TRBJ2-3; no firm D call. The ends were cut back, 4 bases at V and 4 bases at J, with 9 bases in the middle. The CDR3 consists of 13 residues. CDR1 is MNHEY and CDR2 is SVGEGT in the germline V gene. CDR3 residues: CASSLAGADTQYF. CDR3 nucleotides: TGTGCCAGCAGTTTAGCCGGCGCAGATACGCAGTATTTT.

This chain links TRBV6-1 with TRBJ1-1; D perhaps matches TRBD1 (5 bases). Germline V gene data show CDR1 as MNHNS and CDR2 as SASEGT. The CDR3 consists of 14 residues. Trimming pared 0 bases from V and 6 bases from J, leaving 11 bases between. The CDR3 nucleotides read TGTGCCAGCAGTGAAGCCGGCGGGGGAGCTGAAGCTTTCTTT. Protein: CASSEAGGGAEAFF.

The V and J genes are TRBV28 and TRBJ2-2; D remains unclear. The germline V gene encodes CDR1 MDHEN and CDR2 SYDVKM. This CDR3 region has 11 residues. Trimming left V 2 bases short and J 6 bases short, with 1 base between. The CDR3 region has the DNA TGTGCCAGCAGTTTAGCCGGGGAGCTGTTTTTT. Translation gives CASSLAGELFF.

V and J are TRBV28 and TRBJ1-3; D remains ambiguous. Germline CDR1 and CDR2: MDHEN and SYDVKM. V dropped 7 bases and J dropped 3 bases, with 16 bases sitting between them. The CDR3 spans 15 residues. The CDR3 sequence is CASIRTAGVGNTIYF. The CDR3 nucleotides are TGTGCCAGCATAAGAACCGCTGGGGTTGGAAACACCATATATTTT.

The V call is TRBV15, the J call TRBJ1-5, with TRBD1 as a possible D gene (5 bases). V lost 8 bases, J lost 7 bases, and 15 bases lay in between. The germline gives CDR1 LNHNV, CDR2 YYDKDF (reference sequence). The CDR3 sequence is 13 residues long. The CDR3: CATGGVGVQPQHF. The DNA for the CDR3 is TGTGCCACCGGGGGGGTCGGAGTCCAGCCCCAGCATTTT. The variable domain in full, with the rest retrieved from reference TRBV15 and TRBJ1-5, is DAMVIQNPRYQVTQFGKPVTLSCSQTLNHNVMYWYQQKSSQAPKLLFHYYDKDFNNEADTPDNFQSRRPNTSFCFLDIRSPGLGDTAMYLCATGGVGVQPQHFGDGTRLSIL.

This clone appeared a single time. This chain links TRBV30 with TRBJ2-3; 10 nucleotides match TRBD1. This CDR3 has 13 amino acids. V gave up 7 bases and J gave up 5 bases; unmatched junction bases: 6. CDR1 and CDR2 (germline): GTSNPN, SVGIG (reference sequence). The CDR3 DNA reads TGTGCCTATAAGGGACAGGGGAGAGATACGCAGTATTTT. Translated, it gives CAYKGQGRDTQYF.

The chain joins TRBV2 to TRBJ1-1, with a tentative D call TRBD1 (6 bases). Germline CDR1 and CDR2: SNHLY and FYNNEI. The CDR3 is 12 residues long. The V end lost 6 bases, the J end lost 5 bases, and 10 bases lay between the germline ends. The CDR3 DNA follows: TGTGCCAGCAGCCGGGACATTACTGAAGCTTTCTTT. Protein product: CASSRDITEAFF.

The rearrangement joins TRBV5-6 to TRBJ2-7; D gene ambiguous. The CDR3 is 12 residues long. The ends were cut back, 5 bases at V and 3 bases at J, with 9 bases in the middle. The germline V gene encodes CDR1 SGHDT and CDR2 YYEEEE. CDR3 coding DNA: TGTGCCAGCAGAAGATGGGACTACGAGCAGTACTTC. Amino acid sequence: CASRRWDYEQYF. Variable domain in full (rest from reference TRBV5-6 and TRBJ2-7): DAGVTQSPTHLIKTRGQQVTLRCSPKSGHDTVSWYQQALGQGPQFIFQYYEEEERQRGNFPDRFSGHQFPNYSSELNVNALLLGDSALYLCASRRWDYEQYFGPGTRLTVT.

The V and J genes are TRBV6-5 and TRBJ2-2; D is perhaps TRBD1 (7 bases). Germline V gives CDR1 MNHEY, CDR2 SVGAGI. The CDR3 length is 16 residues. V lost 2 bases to trimming and J lost 6 bases, with 16 bases between them. The CDR3: CASSYAGQIVPGELFF. The CDR3 region has the DNA TGTGCCAGCAGTTACGCGGGACAGATCGTTCCCGGGGAGCTGTTTTTT.

The chain combines TRBV5-6 with TRBJ2-3; 10 bases are a match to TRBD2. This CDR3 has 17 residues. With 0 bases clipped from V and 0 bases from J, the junction kept 4 bases outside the gene matches. The V gene's germline CDR1 is SGHDT and CDR2 YYEEEE. The CDR3 sequence is CASSLGTSGVSTDTQYF. The CDR3 DNA reads TGTGCCAGCAGCTTGGGGACTAGCGGAGTTAGCACAGATACGCAGTATTTT.

The gene calls are TRBV5-8 and TRBJ2-5, with D unresolved. Germline V gene data show CDR1 as SGHTS and CDR2 as YDEGEE. The CDR3 length is 14 residues. Deletions cut 0 bases from V and 6 bases from J, with 12 bases between. CDR3 loop: CASSLAPAEKTQYF. The CDR3 DNA is TGTGCCAGCAGCTTGGCTCCCGCCGAGAAGACCCAGTACTTC.

The V and J genes are TRBV30 and TRBJ1-2; unclear D gene. The CDR3 is 15 residues long. Germline V CDR1 and CDR2: GTSNPN, SVGIG (reference sequence). The CDR3 loop reads CASPVGSATVDGYTF. The CDR3 nucleotides read TGTGCATCCCCGGTTGGTTCAGCCACCGTGGATGGCTACACCTTC.

The chain employs TRBV9 and TRBJ2-1, with D perhaps TRBD1 (6 bases). The germline V and J ends were trimmed by 2 bases and 1 base, with 10 bases remaining between them. Germline CDR1 is SGDLS and CDR2 is YYNGEE. The CDR3 consists of 15 residues. CDR3 nucleotide sequence: TGTGCCAGCAGCGTGGCAGGGGATTCCTACAATGAGCAGTTCTTC. Encoded protein: CASSVAGDSYNEQFF.

The gene calls are TRBV18 and TRBJ1-4; D might be TRBD1 (5 bases). The germline V and J ends were trimmed by 5 bases and 8 bases, with 12 bases remaining between them. CDR3 size: 13 residues. Germline CDR1 KGHSH, CDR2 LQKENI. CDR3 sequence (DNA): TGTGCCAGCTCAACGGAGGGGAGGGAAAAACTGTTTTTT. Translation: CASSTEGREKLFF.

The chain uses TRBV14 and TRBJ1-2; possibly TRBD1 for D (5 bases). This CDR3 region has 15 residues. V lost 1 base, J lost 5 bases, and 14 bases lay in between. Germline V gives CDR1 SGHDN, CDR2 FVKESK. CDR3 DNA sequence: TGTGCCAGCAGCCAAGCAGGGACCGTCAATTATGGCTACACCTTC. It codes for CASSQAGTVNYGYTF.

V usage is TRBV30 and J usage is TRBJ1-2; 8 nucleotides align to TRBD1. CDR3 length: 14 residues. With 3 bases clipped from V and 5 bases from J, the junction kept 8 bases outside the gene matches. Germline loops: CDR1 GTSNPN, CDR2 SVGIG (reference sequence). The CDR3 bases are TGTGCCTGGAGCGCCCAACAGGGGGGGTATGGCTACACCTTC. Its translation: CAWSAQQGGYGYTF.

This chain links TRBV9 with TRBJ2-5, with 14 bases aligning to TRBD2. The CDR3 extends over 15 amino acids. The germline V gene encodes CDR1 SGDLS and CDR2 YYNGEE. V lost 4 bases to trimming and J lost 4 bases; unmatched junction nucleotides: 3. The CDR3 loop reads CASSLGTSGGETQYF. CDR3 coding DNA: TGTGCCAGCAGCCTGGGGACTAGCGGGGGAGAGACCCAGTACTTC.

The rearrangement uses TRBV12-3 or TRBV12-4 and TRBJ2-7, with D hard to call. V was shortened by 6 bases and J by 2 bases, with 8 bases between the two germline ends. CDR3 length equals 12 residues. CDR3 DNA sequence: TGTGCCAGCAGGACGGGCCCCTACGAGCAGTACTTC. This gives the protein CASRTGPYEQYF.

To note about this clone: The same CDR3 can be traced to other DNA sequences in this sample. This chain joins TRBV7-3 and TRBJ1-1; no definite D call. Germline V lookup: CDR1 SGHTA, CDR2 FQGTGA. With 3 bases removed from V and 0 bases from J, the gap between germline ends came to 8 bases. The CDR3 runs to 14 residues. The CDR3 DNA reads as TGTGCCAGCAGCTTGACGGGGATGAACACTGAAGCTTTCTTT. It yields the protein CASSLTGMNTEAFF.

The chain joins TRBV4-1 to TRBJ2-7; D possibly corresponds to TRBD1 (6 bases). V lost 2 bases and J lost 3, with 14 bases in between. CDR3 length equals 15 residues. Germline assignment: CDR1 MGHRA and CDR2 YSYEKL. The CDR3 DNA reads TGCGCCAGCAGCCAATCTGCCGAGGGGGACTACGAGCAGTACTTC. The encoded protein is CASSQSAEGDYEQYF.

This chain joins TRBV24-1 and TRBJ2-2; possibly TRBD1 for D (6 bases). Germline CDR1 and CDR2: KGHDR and SFDVKD. This CDR3 comprises 16 residues. Trimming removed 3 bases at V and 0 bases at J, with 10 bases between. The CDR3 region has the DNA TGTGCCACCAGTGATAGGGACACCTCGAACACCGGGGAGCTGTTTTTT. It yields the protein CATSDRDTSNTGELFF.